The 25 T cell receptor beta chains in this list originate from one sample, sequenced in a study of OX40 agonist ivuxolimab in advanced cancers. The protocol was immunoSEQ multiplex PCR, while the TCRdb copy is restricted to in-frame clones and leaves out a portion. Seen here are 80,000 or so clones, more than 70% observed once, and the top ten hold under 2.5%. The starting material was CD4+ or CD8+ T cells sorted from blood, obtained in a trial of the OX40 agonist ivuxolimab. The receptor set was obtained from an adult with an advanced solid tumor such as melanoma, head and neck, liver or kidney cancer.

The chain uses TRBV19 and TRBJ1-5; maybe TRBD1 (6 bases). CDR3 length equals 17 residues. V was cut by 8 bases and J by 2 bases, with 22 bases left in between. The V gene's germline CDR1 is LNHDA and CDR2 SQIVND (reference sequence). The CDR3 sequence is CASQRTGTTGGNQPQHF. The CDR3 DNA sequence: TGTGCCAGTCAGAGGACCGGGACAACGGGAGGCAATCAGCCCCAGCATTTT.

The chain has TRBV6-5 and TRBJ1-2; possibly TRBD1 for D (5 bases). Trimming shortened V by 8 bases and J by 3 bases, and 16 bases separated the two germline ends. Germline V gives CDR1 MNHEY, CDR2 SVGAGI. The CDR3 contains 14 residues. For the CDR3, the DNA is TGTGCCAGCGGGAGGGCAGGGACGGACTATGGCTACACCTTC. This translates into CASGRAGTDYGYTF.

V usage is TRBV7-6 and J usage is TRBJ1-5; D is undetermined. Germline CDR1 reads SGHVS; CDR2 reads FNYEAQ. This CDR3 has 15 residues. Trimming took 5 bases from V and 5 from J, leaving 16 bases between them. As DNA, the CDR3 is TGTGCCAGCAGCCCACGGGAGAGTGCATATCAGCCCCAGCATTTT. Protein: CASSPRESAYQPQHF.

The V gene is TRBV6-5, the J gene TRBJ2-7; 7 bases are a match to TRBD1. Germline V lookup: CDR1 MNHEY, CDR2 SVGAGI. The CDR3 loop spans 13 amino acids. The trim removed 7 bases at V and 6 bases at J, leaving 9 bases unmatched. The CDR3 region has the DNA TGTGCCAGCACCCCGGACAGGTCGGGCGAGCAGTACTTC. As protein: CASTPDRSGEQYF.

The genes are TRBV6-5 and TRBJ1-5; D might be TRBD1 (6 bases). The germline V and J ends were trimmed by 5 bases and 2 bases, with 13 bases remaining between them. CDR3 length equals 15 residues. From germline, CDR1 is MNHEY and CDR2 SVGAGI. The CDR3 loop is CASSQTGLRNQPQHF. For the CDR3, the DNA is TGTGCCAGCAGTCAGACAGGTCTTCGCAATCAGCCCCAGCATTTT.

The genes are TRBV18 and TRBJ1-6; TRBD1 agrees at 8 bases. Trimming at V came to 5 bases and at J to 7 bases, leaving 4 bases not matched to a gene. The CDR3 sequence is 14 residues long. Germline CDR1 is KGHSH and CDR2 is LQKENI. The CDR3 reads CASSLGQANSPLHF. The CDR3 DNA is TGTGCCAGCTCATTGGGACAGGCAAATTCACCCCTCCACTTT.

Here the CDR3 DNA reads TGTGCCTGGAGTGTTGAGGGGAACATTCAGTACTTC. Its protein is CAWSVEGNIQYF. V is TRBV30 and J is TRBJ2-4; D possibly matches TRBD1 or TRBD2 (5 bases each). The CDR3 has 12 amino acids. In germline, CDR1 is GTSNPN, CDR2 SVGIG (reference sequence). V was shortened by 0 bases and J by 7 bases, with 7 bases between the two germline ends.

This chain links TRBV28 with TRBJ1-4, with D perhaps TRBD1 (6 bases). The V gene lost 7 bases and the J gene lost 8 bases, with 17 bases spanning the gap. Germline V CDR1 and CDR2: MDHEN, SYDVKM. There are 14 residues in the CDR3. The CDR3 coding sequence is TGTGCCAGCACAGGGGCCGGGAGAGTGGAAAAACTGTTTTTT. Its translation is CASTGAGRVEKLFF. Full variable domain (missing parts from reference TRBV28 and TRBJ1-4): DVKVTQSSRYLVKRTGEKVFLECVQDMDHENMFWYRQDPGLGLRLIYFSYDVKMKEKGDIPEGYSVSREKKERFSLILESASTNQTSMYLCASTGAGRVEKLFFGSGTQLSVL.

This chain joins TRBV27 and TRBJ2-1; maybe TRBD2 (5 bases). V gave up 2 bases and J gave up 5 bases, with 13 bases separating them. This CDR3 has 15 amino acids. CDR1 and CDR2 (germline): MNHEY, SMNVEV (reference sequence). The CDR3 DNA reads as TGTGCCAGCAGTTTAGCGGGTCGAGCTGACAATGAGCAGTTCTTC. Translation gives CASSLAGRADNEQFF.

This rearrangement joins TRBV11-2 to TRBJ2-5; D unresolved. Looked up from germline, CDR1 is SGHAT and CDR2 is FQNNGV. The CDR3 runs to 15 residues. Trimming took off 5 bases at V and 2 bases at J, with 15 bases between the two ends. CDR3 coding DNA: TGTGCCAGCAGCCTCAACGTGTGGACGCAAGAGACCCAGTACTTC. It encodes CASSLNVWTQETQYF.

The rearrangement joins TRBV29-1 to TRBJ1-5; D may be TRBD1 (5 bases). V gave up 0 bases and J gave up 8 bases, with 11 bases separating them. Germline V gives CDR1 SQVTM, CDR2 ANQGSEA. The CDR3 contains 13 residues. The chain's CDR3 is CSVEEPVGEPQHF. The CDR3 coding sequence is TGCAGCGTTGAAGAGCCGGTAGGGGAGCCCCAGCATTTT.

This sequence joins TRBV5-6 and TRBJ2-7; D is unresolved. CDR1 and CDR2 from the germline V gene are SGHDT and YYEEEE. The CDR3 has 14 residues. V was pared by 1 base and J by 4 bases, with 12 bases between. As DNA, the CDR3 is TGTGCCAGCAGCTTGATGGCTCGGAAATACGAGCAGTACTTC. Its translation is CASSLMARKYEQYF. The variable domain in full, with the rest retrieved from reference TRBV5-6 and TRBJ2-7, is DAGVTQSPTHLIKTRGQQVTLRCSPKSGHDTVSWYQQALGQGPQFIFQYYEEEERQRGNFPDRFSGHQFPNYSSELNVNALLLGDSALYLCASSLMARKYEQYFGPGTRLTVT.

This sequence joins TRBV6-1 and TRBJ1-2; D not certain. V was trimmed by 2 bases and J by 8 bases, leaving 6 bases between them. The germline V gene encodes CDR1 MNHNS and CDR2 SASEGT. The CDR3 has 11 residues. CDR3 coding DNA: TGTGCCAGCAGTGAAAGAGGGGGCTACACCTTC. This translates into CASSERGGYTF.

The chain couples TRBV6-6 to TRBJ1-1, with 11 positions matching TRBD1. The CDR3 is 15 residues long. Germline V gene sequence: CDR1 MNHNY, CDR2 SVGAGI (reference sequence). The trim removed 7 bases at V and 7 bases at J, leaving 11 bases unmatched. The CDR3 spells CASILGGTGGVEAFF. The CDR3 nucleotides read TGTGCCAGCATCCTCGGGGGGACAGGGGGAGTTGAAGCTTTCTTT.

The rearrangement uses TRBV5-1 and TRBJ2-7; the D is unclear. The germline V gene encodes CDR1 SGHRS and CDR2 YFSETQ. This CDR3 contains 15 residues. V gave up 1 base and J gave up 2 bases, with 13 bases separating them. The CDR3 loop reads CASSLSYHPAYEQYF. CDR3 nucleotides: TGCGCCAGCAGCTTGTCGTACCACCCGGCCTACGAGCAGTACTTC.

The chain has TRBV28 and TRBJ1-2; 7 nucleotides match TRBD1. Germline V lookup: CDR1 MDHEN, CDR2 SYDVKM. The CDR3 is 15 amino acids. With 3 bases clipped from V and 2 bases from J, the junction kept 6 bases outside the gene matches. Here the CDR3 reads CASSFPTGLNYGYTF. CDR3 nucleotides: TGTGCCAGCAGTTTTCCGACAGGGCTGAACTATGGCTACACCTTC.

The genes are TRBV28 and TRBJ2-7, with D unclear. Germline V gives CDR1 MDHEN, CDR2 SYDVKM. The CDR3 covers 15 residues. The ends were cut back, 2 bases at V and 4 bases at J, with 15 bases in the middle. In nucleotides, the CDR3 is TGTGCCAGCAGTTTAATAGATGGTCCGCAGTACGAGCAGTACTTC. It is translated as CASSLIDGPQYEQYF.

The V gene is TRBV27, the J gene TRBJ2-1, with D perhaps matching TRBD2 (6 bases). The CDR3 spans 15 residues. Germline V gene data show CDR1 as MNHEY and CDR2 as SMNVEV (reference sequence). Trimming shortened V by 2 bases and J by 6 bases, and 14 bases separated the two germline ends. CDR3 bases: TGTGCCAGCAGTTTACGTCCGGAGGGCTCCAATGAGCAGTTCTTC. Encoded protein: CASSLRPEGSNEQFF.

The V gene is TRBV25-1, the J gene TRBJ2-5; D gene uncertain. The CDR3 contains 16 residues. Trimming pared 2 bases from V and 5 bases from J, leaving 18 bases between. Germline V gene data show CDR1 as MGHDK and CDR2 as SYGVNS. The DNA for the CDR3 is TGTGCCAGCAGTGAACTATCCCCCGGCAGGCTGGAGACCCAGTACTTC. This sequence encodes CASSELSPGRLETQYF.

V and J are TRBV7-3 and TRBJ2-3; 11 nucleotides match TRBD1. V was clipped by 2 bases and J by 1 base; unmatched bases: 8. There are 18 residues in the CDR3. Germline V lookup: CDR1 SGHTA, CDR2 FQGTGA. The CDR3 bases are TGTGCCAGCAGCTTAGGGACAGGGGGGACGACCCGCACAGATACGCAGTATTTT. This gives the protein CASSLGTGGTTRTDTQYF.

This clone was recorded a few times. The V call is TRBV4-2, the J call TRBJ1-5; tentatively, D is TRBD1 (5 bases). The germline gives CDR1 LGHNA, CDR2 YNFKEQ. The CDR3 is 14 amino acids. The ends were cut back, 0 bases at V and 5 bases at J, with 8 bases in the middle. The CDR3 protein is CASSQEGTYQPQHF. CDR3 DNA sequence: TGTGCCAGCAGCCAAGAGGGGACTTATCAGCCCCAGCATTTT.

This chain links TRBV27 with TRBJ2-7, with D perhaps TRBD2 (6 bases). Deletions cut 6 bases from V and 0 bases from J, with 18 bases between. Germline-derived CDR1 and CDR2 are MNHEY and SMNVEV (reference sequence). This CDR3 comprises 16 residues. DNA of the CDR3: TGTGCCAGCAGGCGAATGATCGGCGGGGCCTCCTACGAGCAGTACTTC. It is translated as CASRRMIGGASYEQYF.

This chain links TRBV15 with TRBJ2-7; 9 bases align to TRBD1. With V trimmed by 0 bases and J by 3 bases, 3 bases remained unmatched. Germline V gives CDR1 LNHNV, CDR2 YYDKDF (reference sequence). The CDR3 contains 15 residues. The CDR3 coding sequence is TGTGCCACCAGCAGAGAGGGACAGGGCTTCTACGAGCAGTACTTC. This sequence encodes CATSREGQGFYEQYF.

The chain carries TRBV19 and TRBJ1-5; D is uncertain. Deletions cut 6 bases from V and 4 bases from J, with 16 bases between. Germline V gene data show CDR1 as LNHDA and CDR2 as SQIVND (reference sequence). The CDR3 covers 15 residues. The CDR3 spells CASRVGNPTNQPQHF. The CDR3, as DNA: TGTGCCAGTAGAGTCGGCAATCCCACGAATCAGCCCCAGCATTTT.

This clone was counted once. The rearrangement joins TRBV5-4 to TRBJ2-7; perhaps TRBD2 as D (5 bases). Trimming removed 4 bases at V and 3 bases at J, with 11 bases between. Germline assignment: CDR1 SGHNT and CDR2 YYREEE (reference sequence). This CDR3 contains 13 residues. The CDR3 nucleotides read TGTGCCAGCAGCCGTCCCAGCGGCTACGAGCAGTACTTC. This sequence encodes CASSRPSGYEQYF.